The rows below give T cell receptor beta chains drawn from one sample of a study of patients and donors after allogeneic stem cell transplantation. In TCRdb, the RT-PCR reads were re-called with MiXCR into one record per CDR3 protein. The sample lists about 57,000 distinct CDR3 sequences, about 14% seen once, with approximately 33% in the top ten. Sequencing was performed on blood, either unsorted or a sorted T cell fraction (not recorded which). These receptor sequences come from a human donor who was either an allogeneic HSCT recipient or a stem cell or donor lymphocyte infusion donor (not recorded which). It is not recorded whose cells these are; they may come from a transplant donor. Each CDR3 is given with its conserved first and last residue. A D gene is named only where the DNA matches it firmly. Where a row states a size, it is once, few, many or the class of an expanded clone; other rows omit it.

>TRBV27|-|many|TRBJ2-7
TGTGCCAGCAGTTTGAAGGGGTACGAGCAGTACTTC
CASSLKGYEQYF
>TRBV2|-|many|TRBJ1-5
TGTGCCAGCTCCTGGCGGGACACCAATCAGCCCCAGCATTTT
CASSWRDTNQPQHF
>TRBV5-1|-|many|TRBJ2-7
TGCGCCAGCAGCTTGGCCCTAGGTGAGACAGTTTCCTACGAGCAGTACTTC
CASSLALGETVSYEQYF
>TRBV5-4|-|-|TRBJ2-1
TGTGCCAGCAGGACTCTTGGGGATGAGCAGTTCTTC
CASRTLGDEQFF
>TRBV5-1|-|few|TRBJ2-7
TGCGCCAGCAGCTTGGACGGAGATTACGAGCAGTACTTC
CASSLDGDYEQYF
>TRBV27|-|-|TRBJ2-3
TGTGCCAGCACAGACCTTGGAGATACGCAGTATTTT
CASTDLGDTQYF
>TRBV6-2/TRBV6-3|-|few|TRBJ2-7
TGTGCCAGCAGTTACCTGGACATGTTCTACGAGCAGTACTTC
CASSYLDMFYEQYF
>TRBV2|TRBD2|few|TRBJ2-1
TGTGCCAGCAGGAGTGATGCAGCGGGAGTCCGGAATGAGCAGTTCTTC
CASRSDAAGVRNEQFF
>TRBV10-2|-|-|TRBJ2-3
TGCGCCAGCAGTGATTGGACAGAGAGCACAGATACGCAGTATTTT
CASSDWTESTDTQYF
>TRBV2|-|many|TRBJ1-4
TGTGCCAGCAGTGCCTATTGGGGAGGAGTACTGTTTTTT
CASSAYWGGVLFF
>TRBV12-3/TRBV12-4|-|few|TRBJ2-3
TGTGCCAGCAGTACCAGACAGGCGACTAGCACAGATACGCAGTATTTT
CASSTRQATSTDTQYF
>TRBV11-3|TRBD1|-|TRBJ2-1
TGTGCCAGCAGCCTGCGGGGACAGGGAGGATACAATGAGCAGTTCTTC
CASSLRGQGGYNEQFF
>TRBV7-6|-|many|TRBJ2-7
TGTGCCAGCAGCTTAGGGGTAACGGGGTACTCTTCCGAGCAGTACTTC
CASSLGVTGYSSEQYF
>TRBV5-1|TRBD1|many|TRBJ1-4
TGCGCCAGCAGCGCCTTACAGGGGGATAATGAAAAACTGTTTTTT
CASSALQGDNEKLFF
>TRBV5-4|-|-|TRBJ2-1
TGTGCCAGCAGCTTGGGGGACTCTTTTCCCGCTGAGCAGTTCTTC
CASSLGDSFPAEQFF
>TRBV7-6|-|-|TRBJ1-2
TGTGCCAGCAGCCAAGTTGGCAGCGAAGAAGGCTACACCTTC
CASSQVGSEEGYTF
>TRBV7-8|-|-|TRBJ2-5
TGTGCCAGCAGCTTATGGGAAGAGACCCAGTACTTC
CASSLWEETQYF
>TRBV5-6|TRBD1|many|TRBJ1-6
TGTGCCAGCAGCTCGTTAATAACAGGGGGCGATTCACCCCTCCACTTT
CASSSLITGGDSPLHF
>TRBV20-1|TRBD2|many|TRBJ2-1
TGCAGTGCCCCGGGACTAGCGGGAGGGGTATACAATGAGCAGTTCTTC
CSAPGLAGGVYNEQFF
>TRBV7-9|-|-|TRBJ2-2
TGTGCCAGCAGCTCCGTCGCCGAGCGGAACACCGGGGAGCTGTTTTTT
CASSSVAERNTGELFF
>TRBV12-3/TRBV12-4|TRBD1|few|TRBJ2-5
TGTGCCAGCAGTCCCGGACAGGGGGCGTGGGAGACCCAGTACTTC
CASSPGQGAWETQYF
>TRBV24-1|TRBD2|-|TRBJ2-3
TGTGCCACCAGTGATCCAGCGGGAAGCACAGATACGCAGTATTTT
CATSDPAGSTDTQYF
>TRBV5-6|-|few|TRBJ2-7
TGTGCCAGCAGCTTCGGCTTATACGAGCAGTACTTC
CASSFGLYEQYF
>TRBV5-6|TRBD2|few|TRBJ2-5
TGTGCCAGCAGCGCAGGACTAGTCGGGACCCAGTACTTC
CASSAGLVGTQYF
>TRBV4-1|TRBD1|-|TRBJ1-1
TGCGCCAGCAGCCCCCTGGACAGGGAGAACACTGAAGCTTTCTTT
CASSPLDRENTEAFF
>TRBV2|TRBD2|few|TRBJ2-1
TGTGCCAGGGAAAGAGATATACTAGCGGGGGAATACAATGAGCAGTTCTTC
CARERDILAGEYNEQFF
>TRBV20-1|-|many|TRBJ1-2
TGCAGTGCTAACCACCCTATAGTGGGGGCCGAGAGCTATGGCTACACCTTC
CSANHPIVGAESYGYTF
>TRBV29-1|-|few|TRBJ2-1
TGCAGCGTTGAAAGTCCAAACTCCTACAATGAGCAGTTCTTC
CSVESPNSYNEQFF
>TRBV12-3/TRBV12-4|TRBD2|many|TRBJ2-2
TGTGCCAGCAGTTCCGGGACTAGCGGGCCCAACGGGGAGCTGTTTTTT
CASSSGTSGPNGELFF
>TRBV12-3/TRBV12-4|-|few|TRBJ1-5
TGTGCCAGCAGTTTATTTGGGGGCACCAAATCAGATACGCAGCATTTT
CASSLFGGTKSDTQHF
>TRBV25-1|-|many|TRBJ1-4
TGTGCCAGCAGTGATTACGGTGAAAAACTGTTTTTT
CASSDYGEKLFF
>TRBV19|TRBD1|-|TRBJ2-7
TGTGCCAGTAGTGTGGGACAGGGAGCGTTATACGAGCAGTACTTC
CASSVGQGALYEQYF
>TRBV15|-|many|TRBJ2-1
TGTGCCACCAGCACTTTGTTAGCGGCAAACAATGAGCAGTTCTTC
CATSTLLAANNEQFF
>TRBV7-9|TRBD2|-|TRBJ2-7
TGTGCCAGCCTAGGGACTAGCGGATACGAGCAGTACTTC
CASLGTSGYEQYF
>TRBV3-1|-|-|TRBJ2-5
TGTGCCAGCAGCCAAGGGGACTTGGTTGAGACCCAGTACTTC
CASSQGDLVETQYF
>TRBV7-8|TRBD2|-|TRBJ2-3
TGTGCCAGCAGCTTCTCCATTGTGGTTGCGGGAGTGGTAGATACGCAGTATTTT
CASSFSIVVAGVVDTQYF
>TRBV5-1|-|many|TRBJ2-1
TGCGCCAGCAGCTTTTTTCAGGGACCGAGCTCCTACAATGAGCAGTTCTTC
CASSFFQGPSSYNEQFF
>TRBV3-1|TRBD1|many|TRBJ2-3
TGTGCCAGCAGCCACAGGGGGGATACGCAGTATTTT
CASSHRGDTQYF
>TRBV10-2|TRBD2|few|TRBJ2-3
TGCGCCAGCAGTGAGCTAGGTAGCGGGAGGCTGCAGAGCACAGATACGCAGTATTTT
CASSELGSGRLQSTDTQYF
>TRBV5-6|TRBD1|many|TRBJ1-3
TGTGCCAGCAGAGGGACAGCTGGAAACACCATATATTTT
CASRGTAGNTIYF
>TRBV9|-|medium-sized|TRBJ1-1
TGTGCCAGCAGCGTTGGACGGCTCTTGAACACTGAAGCTTTCTTT
CASSVGRLLNTEAFF
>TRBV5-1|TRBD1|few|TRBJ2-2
TGCGCCAGCAGCCCCCCGGGACAGGGAGAAACCGGGGAGCTGTTTTTT
CASSPPGQGETGELFF
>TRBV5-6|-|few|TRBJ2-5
TGTGCCAGCAGCTTGGCCGGGCAGGAAGAGACCCAGTACTTC
CASSLAGQEETQYF
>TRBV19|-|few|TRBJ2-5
TGTGCCAGTTCGATCGGACAGCAAGAGACCCAGTACTTC
CASSIGQQETQYF
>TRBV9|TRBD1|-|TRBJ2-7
TGTGCCAGCAGCGTAGCCGGGACAGGGGGATTCGAGCAGTACTTC
CASSVAGTGGFEQYF
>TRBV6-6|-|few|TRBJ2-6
TGTGCCAGCAGTATCAACTCTGGGGCCAACGTCCTGACTTTC
CASSINSGANVLTF
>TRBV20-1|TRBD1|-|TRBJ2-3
TGCAGTGCTAGGGTGAGGACAGGGGGAACAGATACGCAGTATTTT
CSARVRTGGTDTQYF
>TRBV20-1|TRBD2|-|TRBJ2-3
TGCAGTGCTAGGAGTTGGACTAGCAGCACAGATACGCAGTATTTT
CSARSWTSSTDTQYF
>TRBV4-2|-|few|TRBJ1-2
TGTGCCAGCAGCCCCCGCTGGGTTCACTATGGCTACACCTTC
CASSPRWVHYGYTF
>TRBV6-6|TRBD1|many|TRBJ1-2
TGTGCCAGCAGTTACTCAACAGGGGGCTATGGCTACACCTTC
CASSYSTGGYGYTF
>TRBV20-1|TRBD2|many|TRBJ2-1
TGCAGTGCACTCTCCCCCTCTAGCGGGACATACAATGAGCAGTTCTTC
CSALSPSSGTYNEQFF
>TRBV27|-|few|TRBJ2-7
TGTGCCACCAGCTGGAAGGCAGTACCCTACGAGCAGTACTTC
CATSWKAVPYEQYF
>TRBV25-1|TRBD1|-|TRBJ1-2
TGTGCCAGCAGTCCGCAGACAGGGGCGTACTATGGCTACACCTTC
CASSPQTGAYYGYTF
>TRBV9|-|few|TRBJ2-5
TGTGCCAGCAGCGTTTTAACCTCGAATCTGCAAGAGACCCAGTACTTC
CASSVLTSNLQETQYF
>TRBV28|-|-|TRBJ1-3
TGTGCCAGCAGTTTATTTCCGGGAGTGGGGTCTGGAAACACCATATATTTT
CASSLFPGVGSGNTIYF